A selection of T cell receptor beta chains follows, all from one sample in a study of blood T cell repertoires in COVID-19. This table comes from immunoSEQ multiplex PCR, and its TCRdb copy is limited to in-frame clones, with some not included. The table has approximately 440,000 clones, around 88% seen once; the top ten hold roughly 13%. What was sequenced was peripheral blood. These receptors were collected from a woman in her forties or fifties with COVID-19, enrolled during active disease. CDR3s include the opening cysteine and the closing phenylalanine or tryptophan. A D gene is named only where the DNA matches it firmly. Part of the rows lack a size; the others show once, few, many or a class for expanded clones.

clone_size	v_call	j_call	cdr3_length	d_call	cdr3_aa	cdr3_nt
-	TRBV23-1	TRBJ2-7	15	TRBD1	CASSQRDRVTSEQYF	TGCGCCAGCAGTCAACGGGACAGGGTGACTTCCGAGCAGTACTTC
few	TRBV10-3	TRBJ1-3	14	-	CAISAHSLGNTIYF	TGTGCCATCAGTGCCCACAGCCTTGGAAACACCATATATTTT
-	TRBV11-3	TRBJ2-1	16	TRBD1	CASSKGAGQGADEQFF	TGTGCCAGCAGCAAGGGGGCTGGACAGGGGGCCGATGAGCAGTTCTTC
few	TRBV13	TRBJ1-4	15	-	CASTILRGTNEKLFF	TGTGCCAGCACGATACTAAGAGGGACTAATGAAAAACTGTTTTTT
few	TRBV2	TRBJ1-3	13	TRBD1	CASSRQGFGTIYF	TGTGCCAGCAGCAGACAGGGATTTGGGACCATATATTTT
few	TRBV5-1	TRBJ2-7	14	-	CASSLFGVSYEQYF	TGCGCCAGCAGCTTGTTCGGGGTGTCCTACGAGCAGTACTTC
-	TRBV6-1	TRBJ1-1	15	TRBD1	CASSEPQGVNTEAFF	TGTGCCAGCAGTGAGCCACAGGGGGTGAACACTGAAGCTTTCTTT
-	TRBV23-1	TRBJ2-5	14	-	CASSRAGVQETQYF	TGCGCCAGCAGTCGGGCAGGGGTACAAGAGACCCAGTACTTC
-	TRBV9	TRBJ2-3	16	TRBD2	CASSVDGSGEQDTQYF	TGTGCCAGCAGCGTAGATGGTAGCGGGGAACAAGATACGCAGTATTTT
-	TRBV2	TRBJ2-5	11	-	CASQLQETQYF	TGTGCCAGCCAGTTGCAAGAGACCCAGTACTTC
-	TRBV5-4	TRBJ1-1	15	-	CASSSLRGADTEAFF	TGTGCCAGCAGCTCCCTCCGGGGGGCCGACACTGAAGCTTTCTTT
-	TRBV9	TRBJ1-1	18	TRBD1	CASSGDRGSRGKNTEAFF	TGTGCCAGCAGCGGCGACAGGGGATCGCGAGGCAAGAACACTGAAGCTTTCTTT
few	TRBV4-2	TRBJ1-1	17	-	CASSQGAGGPSNTEAFF	TGTGCCAGCAGCCAGGGGGCGGGGGGCCCCTCGAACACTGAAGCTTTCTTT
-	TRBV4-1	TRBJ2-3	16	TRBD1	CASSPAPGQGSDTQYF	TGCGCCAGCAGCCCTGCCCCGGGACAGGGATCAGATACGCAGTATTTT
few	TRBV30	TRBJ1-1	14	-	CASLRGPGGTEAFF	TGTGCCTCCTTGCGCGGGCCCGGCGGCACTGAAGCTTTCTTT
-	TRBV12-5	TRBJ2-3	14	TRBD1	CASGTRQGPDTQYF	TGTGCTAGTGGTACCAGACAGGGGCCAGATACGCAGTATTTT
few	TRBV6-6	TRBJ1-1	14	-	CASSYSEGGTEAFF	TGTGCCAGCAGTTACTCGGAGGGAGGAACTGAAGCTTTCTTT
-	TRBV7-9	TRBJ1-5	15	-	CASSPPGTNNQPQHF	TGTGCCAGCAGCCCCCCCGGGACAAATAATCAGCCCCAGCATTTT
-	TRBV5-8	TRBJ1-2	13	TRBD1	CASSHSTGSSYTF	TGTGCCAGCAGCCATTCGACAGGGAGCAGCTACACCTTC
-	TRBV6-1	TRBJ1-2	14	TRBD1	CASSETGVTYGYTF	TGTGCCAGCAGTGAGACAGGGGTCACCTATGGCTACACCTTC
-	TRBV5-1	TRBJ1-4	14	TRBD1	CASSLGGGHEKLFF	TGCGCCAGCAGCTTGGGAGGGGGCCATGAAAAACTGTTTTTT
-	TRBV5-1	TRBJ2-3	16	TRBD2	CASSFGTSSRTDTQYF	TGCGCCAGCAGCTTTGGGACTAGCAGCCGCACAGATACGCAGTATTTT
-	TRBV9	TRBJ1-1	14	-	CASSVADQRTEAFF	TGTGCCAGCAGCGTAGCAGATCAGAGGACTGAAGCTTTCTTT
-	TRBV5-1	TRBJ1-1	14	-	CASSLEGGLTEAFF	TGCGCCAGCAGCTTGGAAGGAGGGCTCACTGAAGCTTTCTTT
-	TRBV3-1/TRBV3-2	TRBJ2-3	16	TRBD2	CASSTTSGGPGDTQYF	TGTGCCAGCAGCACGACTAGCGGGGGGCCCGGAGATACGCAGTATTTT
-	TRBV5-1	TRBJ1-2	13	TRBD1	CASRTGQSYGYTF	TGCGCCAGCAGGACGGGACAGAGCTATGGCTACACCTTC
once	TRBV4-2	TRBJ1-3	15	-	CASSQDPTSGNTIYF	TGTGCCAGCAGCCAAGATCCTACCTCCGGAAACACCATATATTTT
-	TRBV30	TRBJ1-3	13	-	CAWKPPPGYTIYF	TGTGCCTGGAAACCCCCCCCCGGGTACACCATATATTTT
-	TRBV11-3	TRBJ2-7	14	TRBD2	CASSAWGGTNEQYF	TGTGCCAGCAGCGCCTGGGGGGGAACTAACGAGCAGTACTTC
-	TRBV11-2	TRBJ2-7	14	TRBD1	CASSQDRVTYEQYF	TGTGCCAGCAGCCAGGACAGGGTAACCTACGAGCAGTACTTC
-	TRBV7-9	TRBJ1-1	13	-	CAAEGLVSTEAFF	TGTGCCGCGGAGGGTTTGGTAAGCACTGAAGCTTTCTTT
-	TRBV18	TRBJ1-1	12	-	CASSTANTEAFF	TGTGCCAGCTCAACAGCTAACACTGAAGCTTTCTTT
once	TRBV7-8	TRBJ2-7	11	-	CASSLAQEQYF	TGTGCCAGCAGCTTAGCCCAAGAGCAGTACTTC
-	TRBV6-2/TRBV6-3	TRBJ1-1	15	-	CASSSGGSVNTEAFF	TGTGCCAGCAGTTCCGGAGGGAGTGTGAACACTGAAGCTTTCTTT
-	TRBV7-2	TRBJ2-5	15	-	CASSLALQLQETQYF	TGTGCCAGCAGCTTAGCGTTACAGTTACAAGAGACCCAGTACTTC
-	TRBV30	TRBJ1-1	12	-	CAWSRAGPEAFF	TGTGCCTGGAGTCGGGCGGGGCCTGAAGCTTTCTTT
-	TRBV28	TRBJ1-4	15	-	CASSLNLQGKEKLFF	TGTGCCAGCAGTTTAAACCTCCAGGGAAAGGAAAAACTGTTTTTT
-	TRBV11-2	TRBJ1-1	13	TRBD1	CASSSQGGPEAFF	TGTGCCAGCAGCTCCCAAGGGGGCCCTGAAGCTTTCTTT
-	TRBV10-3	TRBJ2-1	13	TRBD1	CAIRQGNYNEQFF	TGTGCCATCAGACAGGGGAACTACAATGAGCAGTTCTTC
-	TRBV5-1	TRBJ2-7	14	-	CASSPLGGTYEQYF	TGCGCCAGCAGTCCCCTAGGAGGGACCTACGAGCAGTACTTC
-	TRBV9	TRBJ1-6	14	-	CASTAGTYNSPLHF	TGTGCCAGCACCGCAGGGACCTATAATTCACCCCTCCACTTT
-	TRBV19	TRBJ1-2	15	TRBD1	CASSPAGTGNWGYTF	TGTGCCAGTAGTCCCGCCGGGACAGGGAATTGGGGCTACACCTTC
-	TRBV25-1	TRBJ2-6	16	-	CASSDRKHSGANVLTF	TGTGCCAGCAGTGACCGAAAGCATTCTGGGGCCAACGTCCTGACTTTC
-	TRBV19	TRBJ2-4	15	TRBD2	CATAGERKGKNIQYF	TGTGCCACCGCGGGGGAACGGAAAGGCAAAAACATTCAGTACTTC
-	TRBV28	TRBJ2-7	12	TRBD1	CATEDRAIEQYF	TGTGCCACCGAGGACAGGGCCATCGAGCAGTACTTC
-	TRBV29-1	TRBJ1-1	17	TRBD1	CSVGPRDRGTRNTEAFF	TGCAGCGTTGGACCCCGGGACAGGGGAACGAGGAACACTGAAGCTTTCTTT
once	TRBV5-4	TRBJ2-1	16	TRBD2	CASSLGGGSSYNEQFF	TGTGCCAGCAGTTTGGGGGGGGGAAGCTCCTACAATGAGCAGTTCTTC
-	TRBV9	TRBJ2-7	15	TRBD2	CASSGGASGDYEQYF	TGTGCCAGCAGCGGCGGGGCTAGCGGGGATTACGAGCAGTACTTC
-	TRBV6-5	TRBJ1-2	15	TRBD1	CASSKRTGGSYGYTF	TGTGCCAGCAGCAAACGGACAGGGGGCTCCTATGGCTACACCTTC